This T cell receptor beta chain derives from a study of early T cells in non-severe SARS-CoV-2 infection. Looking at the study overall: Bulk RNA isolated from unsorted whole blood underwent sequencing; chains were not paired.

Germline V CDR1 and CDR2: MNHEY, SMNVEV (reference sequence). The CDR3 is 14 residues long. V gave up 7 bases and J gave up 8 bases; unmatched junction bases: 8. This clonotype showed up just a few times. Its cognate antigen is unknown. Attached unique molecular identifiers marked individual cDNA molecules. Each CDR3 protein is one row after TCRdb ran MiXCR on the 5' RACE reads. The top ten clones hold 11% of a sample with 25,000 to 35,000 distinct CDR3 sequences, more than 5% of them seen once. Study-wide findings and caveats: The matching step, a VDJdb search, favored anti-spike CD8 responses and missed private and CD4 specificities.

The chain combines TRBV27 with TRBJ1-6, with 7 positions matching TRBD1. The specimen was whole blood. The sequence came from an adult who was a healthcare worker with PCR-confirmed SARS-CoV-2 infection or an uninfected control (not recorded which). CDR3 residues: CASKITGDYSPLHF. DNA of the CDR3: TGTGCCAGCAAAATTACAGGGGACTATTCACCCCTCCACTTT.